This T cell receptor beta chain appears in the sequencing data of a study of T cells in localized non-small cell lung cancer. Germline V gene lookup returns CDR1 SGHDT and CDR2 YYEEEE. The CDR3 consists of 13 residues. Trimming took off 4 bases at V and 3 bases at J, with 10 bases between the two ends. This clone has a single count. The antigen remains undetermined. Study-wide findings and caveats: Without multi-region sequencing, intratumor heterogeneity could not be excluded.

Here immunoSEQ multiplex PCR was the method, and the copy in TCRdb shows in-frame clones only, minus some. The repertoire consists of roughly 40,000 clones, with around 84% occurring once and the leading ten covering about 3.5%. The TCR comes from a man aged 18 to 49 with stage I lung adenocarcinoma. The specimen was peripheral blood, collected before any cancer treatment. The chain links TRBV5-6 to TRBJ1-1, with D unclear. The CDR3 is CASSPDIYTEAFF. The CDR3 DNA reads TGTGCCAGCAGCCCCGACATTTACACTGAAGCTTTCTTT. Together with reference TRBV5-6 and TRBJ1-1, the CDR3 gives the full variable domain: DAGVTQSPTHLIKTRGQQVTLRCSPKSGHDTVSWYQQALGQGPQFIFQYYEEEERQRGNFPDRFSGHQFPNYSSELNVNALLLGDSALYLCASSPDIYTEAFFGQGTRLTVV.